This note documents a single T cell receptor beta chain sequence. The target of this receptor is not known. No qualities accompany the bases; no much larger clone lies one base away. This sample was included in a study of blood T cell repertoires in COVID-19 (dated by TCRdb to about 2020). Regarding the study in general: Samples covering the acute and convalescent phases of COVID-19 were provided by collaborators in the United States, Italy and Spain. The prospective study material was composed of cDNA or gDNA derived from T cells, B-cell-depleted T cells, or PBMCs. The dataset comprised deeply sampled blood TCRbeta repertoires from subjects exposed to, actively infected with, or recovered from COVID-19. The repertoires were released in a freely available public database meant as a resource for research on the immune response to SARS-CoV-2. Samples came from the ongoing ImmuneRACE study (first 160 participants) plus 1,254 subjects from 6 global collaborators. The sample metadata nearly always contained a de-identified subject ID, COVID-19 status, age in years and sex. Where available, HLA class I and class II types were obtained from metadata supplied by the sample provider rather than from assay-based typing.

The collaborating institutions used their own protocols to collect whole blood in K2EDTA tubes. Collaborator samples were shipped for TCRbeta analysis as frozen whole blood, isolated PBMCs, or DNA extracted from either sample type. The immunoSEQ Assay, a bias-controlled multiplex PCR, was used to amplify TCRbeta CDR3 regions from genomic DNA. As for the authors' bioinformatics: Nucleated cell counts per sample were estimated from amplification of reference gene primers within the assay. Sequence reads were collapsed and filtered to measure the absolute abundance of every unique TCRbeta CDR3 rearrangement. Productive Simpson clonality was computed per sample as the square root of Simpson's diversity index over productive rearrangements. TCRdb retrieved this table from immuneACCESS and kept in-frame rearrangements only. Not all clones are present; in checked studies, unresolved V genes account for under half, and no reason is known for the remainder. Clone size and V and J calls were adopted from that table, with D and trimming inferred from the DNA. For this sample there are 250,000 to 350,000 clones; approximately 90% appear just once. The ten largest clones capture approximately 3% of the sample.

Broader findings and caveats from the paper: How much clinical and demographic metadata was included differed by source and by participant, and the metadata was provided uncurated.

The CDR3 goes from the cysteine to the phenylalanine over 16 residues. Kept here is only the CDR3 DNA, which spans 48 bases and is read in frame from base 1. Compared with germline, V lacks 4 bases and J lacks 4 bases; bases without a gene match: 12. CDR1 and CDR2 are drawn from the germline V gene: MGHRA, YSYEKL. This receptor chain uses TRBV4-1 and TRBJ1-2; the junction holds 7 bases that match TRBD1. Sample: peripheral blood. This receptor was identified in a woman aged 25 to 39 with active or convalescent COVID-19. The base sequence is TGCGCCAGCAGCCCTAGGACAGGCGACTATTCCTATGGCTACACCTTC. Its protein is CASSPRTGDYSYGYTF.